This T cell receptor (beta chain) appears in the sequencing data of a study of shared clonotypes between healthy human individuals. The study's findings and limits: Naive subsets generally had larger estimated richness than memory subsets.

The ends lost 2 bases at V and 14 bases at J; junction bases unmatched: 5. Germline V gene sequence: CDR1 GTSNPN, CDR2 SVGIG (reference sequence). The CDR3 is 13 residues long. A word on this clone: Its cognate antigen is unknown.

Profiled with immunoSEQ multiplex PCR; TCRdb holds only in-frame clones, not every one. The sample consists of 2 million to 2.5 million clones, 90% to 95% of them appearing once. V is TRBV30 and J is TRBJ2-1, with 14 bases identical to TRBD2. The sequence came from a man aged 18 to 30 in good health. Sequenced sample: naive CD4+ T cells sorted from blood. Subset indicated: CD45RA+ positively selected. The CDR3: CAWSIPGLAGEFF. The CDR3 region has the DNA TGTGCCTGGAGTATACCGGGACTAGCGGGGGAGTTCTTC.